This T cell receptor (beta chain) is drawn from a study of cytomegalovirus exposure and HLA in healthy donors. Points from the study as a whole: Rarity held for most TCR sequences, but there were some public TCRs that occurred in many donors. Among TCR beta chains, those listed as cytomegalovirus-associated numbered around 180.

Worth noting for this clone: Antigen unknown.

The CDR3 has 15 amino acids. Germline loops: CDR1 MNHEY, CDR2 SMNVEV (reference sequence). Losses at the gene ends were 11 bases for V and 3 bases for J; bases not matched to a gene: 13. Sequenced by immunoSEQ multiplex PCR; TCRdb stores in-frame clones only, minus some. The repertoire holds roughly 140,000 clones, with 85% to 90% as singletons. The sequencing sample was made of PBMCs. The sequence was obtained from a woman younger than 35 in good health and CMV-seropositive. The chain combines TRBV27 with TRBJ2-1; 7 bases line up with TRBD2. The CDR3 protein is CAPYRGREGYNEQFF. The CDR3 nucleotides read TGTGCCCCCTACCGTGGGAGGGAAGGCTACAATGAGCAGTTCTTC.